The entry that follows covers one T cell receptor beta chain sequence. These data belong to a study of CD8+ T cells in alopecia areata. RNA, once extracted, was reverse transcribed into cDNA for use as the sequencing template. Sequenced by immunoSEQ multiplex PCR; TCRdb stores in-frame clones only, minus some. The table shows about 130,000 clones, with 45% to 65% occurring only once. Germline V gene data show CDR1 as SGDLS and CDR2 as YYNGEE. The CDR3 spans 15 residues. V gave up 4 bases and J gave up 0 bases, with 11 bases separating them. PBMCs served as the source from which CD4+ and CD8+ T cells were sorted.

Here the sequenced sample was CD4+ T cells sorted from blood, taken at week 0. The gene calls are TRBV9 and TRBJ2-1; D is undetermined. This TCR was sampled from a human donor with alopecia areata. The CDR3 nucleotides read TGTGCCAGCAGCTTCCGGACGGACTCCTACAATGAGCAGTTCTTC. It is translated as CASSFRTDSYNEQFF.